This entry lists 15 T cell receptor beta chains sequenced from one sample in a study of blood T cell repertoires in COVID-19. The table came from immunoSEQ multiplex PCR; TCRdb's copy has only in-frame clones and leaves some out. Of about 220,000 clones in the sample, about 85% were seen once. The sample comprised peripheral blood. These receptors came from a man aged 30-40 years with active or convalescent COVID-19.

Only a few counts were recorded for this clone. This sequence joins TRBV9 and TRBJ2-1; TRBD2 matches 11 bases. CDR1 SGDLS and CDR2 YYNGEE come from the germline V gene. The V and J ends lost 3 bases and 9 bases, in that order; junction bases with no gene match: 14. The CDR3 runs 17 residues. CDR3 residues: CASSEGPGLAGGGEQFF. The CDR3 coding sequence is TGTGCCAGCAGCGAGGGCCCTGGGCTAGCGGGGGGTGGTGAGCAGTTCTTC.

The chain recombines TRBV3-1 (or the pseudogene TRBV3-2) with TRBJ1-1; 7 bases match TRBD1. Germline V CDR1 and CDR2: LGHDT, YNNKEL (reference sequence). The CDR3 is made up of 13 amino acids. Trimming removed 4 bases from V and 5 bases from J; junction bases left unmatched: 4. The CDR3 DNA reads TGTGCCAGCAGCCCCGGGACAGCGACTGAAGCTTTCTTT. Its protein is CASSPGTATEAFF.

The rearrangement uses TRBV7-6 and TRBJ1-4, with 7 bases that match TRBD1. V lost 4 bases, J lost 3 bases, and 5 bases stayed unmatched. There are 15 residues in the CDR3. Germline CDR1 is SGHVS and CDR2 is FNYEAQ. The CDR3 DNA is TGTGCCAGCAGCTCAGGGGGGTCCCCTAATGAAAAACTGTTTTTT. Protein: CASSSGGSPNEKLFF.

In this sample, this clone turned up a few times. The chain combines TRBV28 with TRBJ1-3; TRBD1 aligns across 9 bases. The CDR3 has 16 residues. J was trimmed by 0 bases and V by 6 bases; bases with no gene match: 6. Germline CDR1 and CDR2: MDHEN and SYDVKM. CDR3 DNA sequence: TGTGCCAGCAGAAACAGGGGGCCCGTCTCTGGAAACACCATATATTTT. The encoded protein is CASRNRGPVSGNTIYF.

This chain joins TRBV24-1 and TRBJ1-2; D perhaps matches TRBD1 (6 bases). V lost 2 bases to trimming and J lost 5 bases, with 14 bases between them. Germline loops: CDR1 KGHDR, CDR2 SFDVKD. The CDR3 is 15 amino acids. The CDR3 region is CATSDSQGIGYGYTF. CDR3 nucleotide sequence: TGTGCCACCAGTGATTCCCAGGGGATAGGGTATGGCTACACCTTC.

The V gene is TRBV4-3, the J gene TRBJ2-3, with TRBD2 identical over 8 bases. From germline, CDR1 is LGHNA and CDR2 YSLEER. The CDR3 totals 14 residues. V lost 4 bases and J lost 5; bases outside the gene matches: 5. CDR3 loop: CASSPGGARDTQYF. The CDR3 region has the DNA TGCGCCAGCAGCCCCGGGGGGGCCCGAGATACGCAGTATTTT.

With respect to this clone: This CDR3 is also generated by other DNA sequences in the sample. The gene calls are TRBV5-1 and TRBJ1-5; TRBD1 might be the D (5 bases). The V gene's germline CDR1 is SGHRS and CDR2 YFSETQ. Trimming cost V 0 bases and J 2 bases, with 6 bases left between them. This CDR3 has 14 residues. The CDR3 loop reads CASSLEGGNQPQHF. As DNA, the CDR3 is TGCGCCAGCAGCTTGGAAGGGGGCAATCAGCCCCAGCATTTT.

The CDR3 DNA follows: TGTGCCAGCAGCAGGGCGGGATACCCGGAGACCCAGTACTTC. Translating gives CASSRAGYPETQYF. The chain recombines TRBV11-2 with TRBJ2-5, with D maybe TRBD2 (6 bases). Germline V gene lookup returns CDR1 SGHAT and CDR2 FQNNGV. The CDR3 totals 14 residues. V was pared by 5 bases and J by 5 bases, with 15 bases between.

The gene calls are TRBV27 and TRBJ2-7; TRBD1 agrees at 8 bases. The CDR3 extends over 13 amino acids. Germline CDR1 and CDR2: MNHEY and SMNVEV (reference sequence). Germline trimming cut 8 bases from V and 5 bases from J; bases unmatched to any gene: 8. CDR3 DNA sequence: TGTGCCAGCCGTATTACAGGGGGTGACGAGCAGTACTTC. Protein: CASRITGGDEQYF.

CDR3 in DNA: TGTGCCAGCCGAGGGGTGGGACTACAAGGCAATGAGCAGTTCTTC. This translates into CASRGVGLQGNEQFF. The chain combines TRBV9 with TRBJ2-1; TRBD2 matches at 7 bases. The CDR3 runs to 15 residues. The V segment lost 7 bases and the J segment 6 bases; nucleotides outside the gene matches: 13. Looked up from germline, CDR1 is SGDLS and CDR2 is YYNGEE.

The rearrangement links TRBV7-9 to TRBJ1-1, with TRBD1 as a possible D gene (5 bases). CDR3 length: 13 amino acids. The germline CDR1 and CDR2 sequences are SEHNR and FQNEAQ (reference sequence). The ends were cut back, 4 bases at V and 4 bases at J, with 10 bases in the middle. The CDR3 spells CASSSQGSTEAFF. Written as DNA, the CDR3 is TGTGCCAGCAGCTCCCAGGGAAGCACTGAAGCTTTCTTT. Full variable domain (outside the CDR3, taken from reference TRBV7-9 and TRBJ1-1): DTGVSQNPRHKITKRGQNVTFRCDPISEHNRLYWYRQTLGQGPEFLTYFQNEAQLEKSRLLSDRFSAERPKGSFSTLEIQRTEQGDSAMYLCASSSQGSTEAFFGQGTRLTVV.

This chain uses TRBV19 with TRBJ1-4; D is possibly TRBD1 (5 bases). There are 13 residues in the CDR3. Germline V gene sequence: CDR1 LNHDA, CDR2 SQIVND (reference sequence). V lost 5 bases and J lost 5, with 9 bases in between. The CDR3, as DNA: TGTGCCAGTAGTGTGACAGACAATGAAAAACTGTTTTTT. Protein sequence: CASSVTDNEKLFF.

This chain joins TRBV6-5 and TRBJ1-1; TRBD1 matches 7 bases. Germline V CDR1 and CDR2: MNHEY, SVGAGI. With V trimmed by 6 bases and J by 5 bases, 9 bases remained unmatched. The CDR3 contains 14 residues. This CDR3 is CASSTRQGRTEAFF. In nucleotides, the CDR3 is TGTGCCAGCAGCACGAGACAGGGAAGGACTGAAGCTTTCTTT.

This chain joins TRBV10-3 and TRBJ2-3; TRBD2 matches 8 bases. The CDR3 is 14 residues long. The V and J ends lost 3 bases and 5 bases, in that order; junction bases with no gene match: 4. CDR1 is ENHRY, CDR2 SYGVKD, per germline. The CDR3 reads CAISDSGGRDTQYF. CDR3 bases: TGTGCCATCAGTGACAGCGGGGGTAGAGATACGCAGTATTTT.

The chain carries TRBV7-2 and TRBJ2-2; D uncertain. Trimming took off 5 bases at V and 0 bases at J, with 13 bases between the two ends. CDR1 and CDR2 (germline): SGHTA, FQGNSA. The CDR3 has 16 residues. CDR3 DNA sequence: TGTGCCAGCAGCGATAGAGGTCTAGCGAACACCGGGGAGCTGTTTTTT. Amino acid sequence: CASSDRGLANTGELFF. The variable domain in full, completed from reference TRBV7-2 and TRBJ2-2, reads GAGVSQSPSNKVTEKGKDVELRCDPISGHTALYWYRQSLGQGLEFLIYFQGNSAPDKSGLPSDRFSAERTGGSVSTLTIQRTQQEDSAVYLCASSDRGLANTGELFFGEGSRLTVL.